The sequence of this T cell receptor (beta chain) was determined in a study of blood T cell repertoires in COVID-19. Study context: Spain, Italy and the United States supplied samples that represented acute and convalescent COVID-19.

In this sample, this clone turned up once. The CDR3 loop spans 14 amino acids. Germline V gives CDR1 MNHEY, CDR2 SVGAGI. With 0 bases clipped from V and 7 bases from J, the junction kept 2 bases outside the gene matches. Measured with immunoSEQ multiplex PCR; TCRdb has only the in-frame clones, and not every one. The sample includes 140,000 to 150,000 clones, 65% to 85% seen only once; the top ten take more than 5%. V usage is TRBV6-5 and J usage is TRBJ2-2; 7 nucleotides line up with TRBD2. This clonotype was obtained from a woman in her forties or fifties who had been exposed to COVID-19. The sequencing input was PBMCs or T cells enriched from blood (not recorded which). The CDR3 region is CASSYSASGGELFF. The CDR3 region has the DNA TGTGCCAGCAGTTACTCGGCTAGCGGCGGGGAGCTGTTTTTT.